This T cell receptor beta chain was observed in a study of T-cell reconstitution after alpha-beta-depleted transplantation in children. Unique molecular identifiers tagged the TCRbeta library. Each CDR3 protein gets one entry after TCRdb re-called the PCR reads with MiXCR. The table lists over 450,000 distinct CDR3 sequences, about 11% of them singletons, with about 2% in the top ten. Study-wide results and limits: About two months after transplant, alpha-beta T cells reportedly came from several hundred expanded graft clones. After transplant, high TCRbeta diversity at day 60 in some patients arose from surviving recipient T cells and thymic progenitors. T-cell counts and diversity at one year following transplant were attributed mainly to newly produced T cells.

At least ten counts were recorded for this clonotype. The antigen is unknown. The receptor was derived from a child aged 2 to 10 with inherited bone marrow failure, due to receive a stem cell transplant. The sample was PBMCs, taken before TCRalphabeta/CD19-depleted stem cell transplant.

The CDR3 here is CASSQPGLGSHEQFF. CDR3 DNA: TGCGCCAGCAGCCAACCGGGACTAGGCTCCCATGAGCAGTTCTTC. V and J are TRBV4-1 and TRBJ2-1; 8 bases line up with TRBD2. CDR1 is MGHRA, CDR2 YSYEKL, per germline. This CDR3 contains 15 residues. Trimming at V came to 2 bases and at J to 8 bases, leaving 8 bases not matched to a gene.